Presented here are 18 T cell receptor beta chains from one specimen sequenced in a study of response to subunit inactivated influenza vaccine. Each CDR3 protein gets one entry after TCRdb re-called the RT-PCR reads with MiXCR. The sample holds around 530,000 distinct CDR3 sequences, approximately 12% seen once. Sample: PBMCs from blood, taken on the day of vaccination. These receptors originate from a man in his forties or fifties who received an inactivated influenza vaccine.

Only a few counts were recorded for this clonotype. CDR3 sequence reads: CASGQLNTEAFF. The DNA of the CDR3 is TGTGCCAGCGGGCAGCTGAACACTGAAGCTTTCTTT. The genes are TRBV2 and TRBJ1-1; D remains ambiguous. The CDR3 consists of 12 residues. Trimming stripped 8 bases from V and 0 bases from J, with 7 bases between. Germline CDR1 SNHLY, CDR2 FYNNEI.

The chain carries TRBV2 and TRBJ2-1; possible D gene TRBD1, 6 bases. Deletions cut 4 bases from V and 11 bases from J, with 15 bases between. This CDR3 comprises 13 residues. CDR1 and CDR2 (germline): SNHLY, FYNNEI. CDR3 sequence: CASSGTQGTQQFF. Here the CDR3 DNA reads TGTGCCAGCAGTGGGACTCAGGGGACGCAGCAGTTCTTC.

The rearrangement uses TRBV10-3 and TRBJ2-7; TRBD1 aligns across 11 bases. CDR1 and CDR2 from the germline V gene are ENHRY and SYGVKD. The CDR3 consists of 15 residues. The trim removed 6 bases at V and 2 bases at J, leaving 6 bases unmatched. CDR3 residues: CAIRKTGQGAYEQYF. The CDR3 DNA reads TGTGCCATCAGAAAAACGGGACAGGGGGCCTACGAGCAGTACTTC.

This sequence joins TRBV20-1 and TRBJ2-3; D remains unclear. In germline, CDR1 is DFQATT, CDR2 SNEGSKA (reference sequence). Between the trimmed V and J ends, which lost 5 bases and 10 bases, there was a span of 22 bases. There are 14 residues in the CDR3. The DNA for the CDR3 is TGCAGTGCTGGAACAACCCTCCCGGGTGGGGCGCAGTATTTT. It codes for CSAGTTLPGGAQYF.

This clonotype showed up just a few times. The rearrangement uses TRBV12-3 or TRBV12-4 and TRBJ2-3, with 11 bases aligning to TRBD2. CDR3 length: 16 residues. The junction had 6 bases not matched to a gene; V was cut back by 4 bases and J by 3 bases. The CDR3 here is CASSSSTSGTTDTQYF. DNA of the CDR3: TGTGCCAGCAGTTCCTCGACTAGCGGGACTACAGATACGCAGTATTTT.

This clonotype was seen more than once but under ten times. This chain connects TRBV3-1 to TRBJ2-2, with 9 bases identical to TRBD1. The CDR3 is made up of 18 amino acids. J lost 6 bases, V lost 4 bases, and 15 bases had no gene match. The germline V gene has CDR1 LGHDT and CDR2 YNNKEL (reference sequence). CDR3 loop: CASSPLTFGTGKSGELFF. Written as DNA, the CDR3 is TGTGCCAGCAGCCCGCTGACTTTTGGGACAGGGAAGTCCGGGGAGCTGTTTTTT.

In its sample, this clonotype was seen a few times. The CDR3, as DNA: TGTGCCAGCAGCCAACCGACAGGGTTCAACGAGCAGTACTTC. The encoded protein is CASSQPTGFNEQYF. The chain joins TRBV7-9 to TRBJ2-7, with 7 positions matching TRBD1. J gave up 5 bases and V 5 bases, and 9 bases lay outside the gene matches. CDR1 and CDR2 (germline): SEHNR, FQNEAQ (reference sequence). The CDR3 is made up of 14 amino acids. Full variable domain (missing parts from reference TRBV7-9 and TRBJ2-7): DTGVSQNPRHKITKRGQNVTFRCDPISEHNRLYWYRQTLGQGPEFLTYFQNEAQLEKSRLLSDRFSAERPKGSFSTLEIQRTEQGDSAMYLCASSQPTGFNEQYFGPGTRLTVT.

The chain carries TRBV15 and TRBJ2-2; D unresolved. The CDR3 covers 14 residues. V was pared by 0 bases and J by 1 base, with 3 bases between. Germline CDR1 LNHNV, CDR2 YYDKDF (reference sequence). Written as DNA, the CDR3 is TGTGCCACCAGCAGAGATCGGAACACCGGGGAGCTGTTTTTT. Residues: CATSRDRNTGELFF.

This chain uses TRBV30 with TRBJ2-5; TRBD2 might be the D (7 bases). The DNA end is a closer match to TRBJ2-1, so the J assignment may be wrong. Germline assignment: CDR1 GTSNPN and CDR2 SVGIG (reference sequence). This CDR3 contains 16 residues. Here the CDR3 DNA reads TGTGCCCGGTCCGGGGGGCCCACTAGAAACCAAGAGACCCAGTTCTTC. This sequence encodes CARSGGPTRNQETQFF.

This clonotype was counted only a few times. The chain combines TRBV28 with TRBJ2-3; D is perhaps TRBD2 (5 bases). There are 16 residues in the CDR3. Germline values: CDR1 MDHEN, CDR2 SYDVKM. V lost 6 bases, J lost 0 bases, and 16 bases lay in between. CDR3 in amino acids: CASSPVSGTSTDTQYF. Written as DNA, the CDR3 is TGTGCCAGCAGCCCCGTGAGCGGCACTAGCACAGATACGCAGTATTTT.

Only a few counts were recorded for this clonotype. This chain connects TRBV6-5 to TRBJ2-7, with TRBD2 matching 9 bases. Germline CDR1 MNHEY, CDR2 SVGAGI. V was pared by 0 bases and J by 2 bases, with 5 bases of the junction left unmatched. The CDR3 totals 16 residues. The CDR3, as DNA: TGTGCCAGCAGTTACTCGACTAGCGGAACTACCTACGAGCAGTACTTC. Translated: CASSYSTSGTTYEQYF.

On this clonotype itself: The junction differs from germline at one of its ends, possibly a read error. The V gene is TRBV7-2, the J gene TRBJ1-2; 7 nucleotides line up with TRBD1. The CDR3 has 15 amino acids. Germline lookup yields CDR1 SGHTA and CDR2 FQGNSA. This CDR3 reads CVSSPSGQRLGSYTF. The CDR3 bases are TGTGTCAGCAGCCCCTCGGGACAGCGCCTCGGATCATACACCTTC. The full variable domain, in which reference TRBV7-2 and TRBJ1-2 provide the parts outside the CDR3, is GAGVSQSPSNKVTEKGKDVELRCDPISGHTALYWYRQSLGQGLEFLIYFQGNSAPDKSGLPSDRFSAERTGGSVSTLTIQRTQQEDSAVYLCVSSPSGQRLGSYTFGSGTRLTVV.

This clonotype appeared a few times. V usage is TRBV20-1 and J usage is TRBJ1-1, with 10 nucleotides matching TRBD1. CDR1 is DFQATT, CDR2 SNEGSKA, per germline (reference sequence). CDR3 length equals 13 residues. The CDR3 DNA is TGCAGAGGGGACAGGGGTCTGAACACTGAAGCTTTCTTT. Protein sequence: CRGDRGLNTEAFF.

This clonotype has only a few counts. The V gene is TRBV29-1, the J gene TRBJ1-1; D gene unclear. This CDR3 is built from 13 residues. Germline loops: CDR1 SQVTM, CDR2 ANQGSEA. The V end was cut by 4 bases, the J end by 0 bases, with 9 bases between. CDR3 residues: CSVGGVLNTEAFF. DNA of the CDR3: TGCAGCGTTGGGGGTGTGCTGAACACTGAAGCTTTCTTT.

This clonotype was observed a few times. The V gene is TRBV15, the J gene TRBJ2-2, with no clear D. The CDR3 totals 16 residues. Germline values: CDR1 LNHNV, CDR2 YYDKDF (reference sequence). V lost 0 bases and J 1 base, leaving 9 bases between the germline ends. In nucleotides, the CDR3 is TGTGCCACCAGCAGAGATTCGAACTTGAACACCGGGGAGCTGTTTTTT. It is translated as CATSRDSNLNTGELFF.

V is TRBV7-2 and J is TRBJ2-5; TRBD2 aligns across 10 bases. CDR1 is SGHTA and CDR2 is FQGNSA in the germline V gene. The CDR3 totals 15 residues. The junction had 4 bases not matched to a gene; V was cut back by 2 bases and J by 4 bases. CDR3 region: CASSLLLAGPETQYF. CDR3 coding DNA: TGTGCCAGCAGCTTATTACTAGCGGGACCAGAGACCCAGTACTTC.

This clonotype showed up just a few times. The V gene is TRBV7-9, the J gene TRBJ2-4; the D gene is possibly TRBD2 (6 bases). The CDR3 has 14 amino acids. V gave up 3 bases and J gave up 1 base, with 7 bases separating them. From germline, CDR1 is SEHNR and CDR2 FQNEAQ (reference sequence). The CDR3 DNA follows: TGTGCCAGCAGCTTCGGAGGGGCCAAAAACATTCAGTACTTC. Its translation: CASSFGGAKNIQYF. The full variable domain, completed using reference TRBV7-9 and TRBJ2-4, is DTGVSQNPRHKITKRGQNVTFRCDPISEHNRLYWYRQTLGQGPEFLTYFQNEAQLEKSRLLSDRFSAERPKGSFSTLEIQRTEQGDSAMYLCASSFGGAKNIQYFGAGTRLSVL.

This clonotype was detected ten times or more. The gene calls are TRBV3-1 and TRBJ2-1, with 7 bases that match TRBD1. This CDR3 comprises 14 residues. After removal of 2 bases from V and 9 bases from J, the junction contained 7 bases not matched to a gene. Germline values: CDR1 LGHDT, CDR2 YNNKEL (reference sequence). Written as DNA, the CDR3 is TGTGCCAGCAGCCAATTCAACAGGGGAGCTGAGCAGTTCTTC. Translation gives CASSQFNRGAEQFF.